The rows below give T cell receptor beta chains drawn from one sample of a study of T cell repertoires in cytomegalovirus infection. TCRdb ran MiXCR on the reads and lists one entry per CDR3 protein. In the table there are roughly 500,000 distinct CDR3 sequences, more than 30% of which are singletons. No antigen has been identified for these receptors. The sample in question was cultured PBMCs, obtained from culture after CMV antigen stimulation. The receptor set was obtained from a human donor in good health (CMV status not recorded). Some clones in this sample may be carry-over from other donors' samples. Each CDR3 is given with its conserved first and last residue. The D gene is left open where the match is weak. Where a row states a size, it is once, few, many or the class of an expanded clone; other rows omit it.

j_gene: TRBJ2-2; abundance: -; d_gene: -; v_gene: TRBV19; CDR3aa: CASRGWVNTGELFF; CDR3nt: TGTGCCAGTAGGGGATGGGTAAACACCGGGGAGCTGTTTTTT
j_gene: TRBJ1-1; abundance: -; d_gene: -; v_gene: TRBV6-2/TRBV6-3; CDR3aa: CASSPWNTEAFF; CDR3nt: TGTGCCAGCAGTCCGTGGAACACTGAAGCTTTCTTT
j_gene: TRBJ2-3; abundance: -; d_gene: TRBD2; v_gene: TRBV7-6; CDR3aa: CASSLASAGGNTQYF; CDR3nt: TGTGCCAGCAGCTTAGCTTCAGCGGGAGGTAATACGCAGTATTTT
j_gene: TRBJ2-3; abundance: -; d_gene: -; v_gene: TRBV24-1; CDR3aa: CATSDGFTSTDTQYF; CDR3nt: TGTGCCACCAGTGATGGTTTCACTAGCACAGATACGCAGTATTTT
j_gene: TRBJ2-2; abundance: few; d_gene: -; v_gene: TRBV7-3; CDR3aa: CASSLTGVGPGELFF; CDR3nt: TGTGCCAGCAGCTTAACTGGAGTTGGTCCGGGGGAGCTGTTTTTT
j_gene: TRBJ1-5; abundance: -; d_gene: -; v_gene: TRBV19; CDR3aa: CASRTMDSSTYNQPQHF; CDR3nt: TGTGCCAGTAGGACAATGGACAGCTCGACTTACAATCAGCCCCAGCATTTT
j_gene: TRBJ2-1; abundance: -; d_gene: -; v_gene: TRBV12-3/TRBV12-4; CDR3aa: CASSLKLAKDGNEQFF; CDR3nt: TGTGCCAGCAGTTTGAAGCTAGCAAAAGACGGCAATGAGCAGTTCTTC
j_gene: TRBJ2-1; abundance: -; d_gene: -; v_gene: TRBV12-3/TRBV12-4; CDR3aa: CASSLGTPSSYNEQFF; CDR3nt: TGTGCCAGCAGTTTAGGGACCCCGAGCTCCTACAATGAGCAGTTCTTC
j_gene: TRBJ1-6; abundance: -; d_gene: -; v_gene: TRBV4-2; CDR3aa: CASSQDLGLSRRPNSPLHF; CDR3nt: TGTGCCAGCAGCCAAGATCTGGGGTTAAGCCGGCGGCCTAATTCACCCCTCCACTTT
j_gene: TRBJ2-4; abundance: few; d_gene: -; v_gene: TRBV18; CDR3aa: CASSPLHRTEIDIQYF; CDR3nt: TGTGCCAGCTCACCTCTACACAGGACAGAGATTGACATTCAGTACTTC
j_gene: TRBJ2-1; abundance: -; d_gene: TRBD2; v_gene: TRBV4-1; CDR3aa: CASSQDSGINEQFF; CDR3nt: TGCGCCAGCAGCCAAGATAGCGGGATCAATGAGCAGTTCTTC
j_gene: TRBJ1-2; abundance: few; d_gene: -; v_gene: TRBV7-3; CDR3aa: CASSFKGERVSPF; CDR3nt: TGTGCCAGCAGCTTTAAGGGGGAGAGAGTTTCACCCTTC
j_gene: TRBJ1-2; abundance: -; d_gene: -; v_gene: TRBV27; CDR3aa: CASSLTPTGTEGYTF; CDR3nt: TGTGCCAGCAGTTTAACACCAACAGGGACGGAGGGCTACACCTTC
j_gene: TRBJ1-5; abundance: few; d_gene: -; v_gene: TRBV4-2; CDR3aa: CASSTTATPDQPQHF; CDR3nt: TGTGCCAGCAGCACGACAGCCACCCCGGATCAGCCCCAGCATTTT
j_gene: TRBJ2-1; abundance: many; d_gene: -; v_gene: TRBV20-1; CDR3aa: CSARKGGVQFF; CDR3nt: TGCAGTGCTAGGAAAGGAGGGGTGCAGTTCTTC
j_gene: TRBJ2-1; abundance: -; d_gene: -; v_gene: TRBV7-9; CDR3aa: CASSRGGDPSYNEQFF; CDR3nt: TGTGCCAGCAGCAGAGGGGGGGACCCCTCCTACAATGAGCAGTTCTTC
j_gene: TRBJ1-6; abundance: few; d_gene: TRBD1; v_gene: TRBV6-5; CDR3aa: CASRLRRDRGLSSYNSPLHF; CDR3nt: TGTGCCAGCAGATTACGCCGGGACAGGGGCTTAAGCTCCTATAATTCACCCCTCCACTTT
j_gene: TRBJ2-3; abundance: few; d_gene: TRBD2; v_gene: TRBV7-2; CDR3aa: CASSRTSGWEQYF; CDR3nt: TGTGCCAGCAGCAGGACTAGCGGATGGGAACAGTATTTT
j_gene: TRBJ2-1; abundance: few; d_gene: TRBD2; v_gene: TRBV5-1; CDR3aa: CASSWGSSTSGGNEQFF; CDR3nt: TGCGCCAGCAGCTGGGGGTCGAGTACTAGCGGGGGTAATGAGCAGTTCTTC
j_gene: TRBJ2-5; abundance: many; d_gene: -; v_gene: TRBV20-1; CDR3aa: CSAGGGGIETQYF; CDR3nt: TGCAGTGCTGGGGGTGGGGGGATCGAGACCCAGTACTTC
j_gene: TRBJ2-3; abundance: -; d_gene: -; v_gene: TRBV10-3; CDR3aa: CAISGRADKTDTQYF; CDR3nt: TGTGCCATCAGTGGGAGGGCGGATAAGACAGATACGCAGTATTTT
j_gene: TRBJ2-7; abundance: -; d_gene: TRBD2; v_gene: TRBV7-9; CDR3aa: CASSSTSGQSSYEQYF; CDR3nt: TGTGCCAGCAGTTCTACTAGCGGCCAGAGCTCCTACGAGCAGTACTTC
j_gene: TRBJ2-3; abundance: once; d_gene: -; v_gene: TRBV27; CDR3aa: CASHPRAGLTDTQYF; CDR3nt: TGTGCCAGTCACCCCCGGGCAGGGCTCACAGATACGCAGTATTTT
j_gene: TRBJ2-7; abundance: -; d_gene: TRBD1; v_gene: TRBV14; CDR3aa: CASSLRGTGTYEQYF; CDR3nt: TGTGCCAGCAGCCTACGAGGGACAGGGACCTACGAGCAGTACTTC
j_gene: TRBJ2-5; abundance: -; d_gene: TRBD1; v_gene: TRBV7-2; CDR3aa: CASSLTQGAETQYF; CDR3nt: TGTGCCAGCAGCTTAACGCAGGGGGCGGAGACCCAGTACTTC
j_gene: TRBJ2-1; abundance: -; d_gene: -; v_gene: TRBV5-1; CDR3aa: CASSWTAESSYNEQFF; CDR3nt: TGCGCCAGCAGCTGGACAGCGGAGAGCTCCTACAATGAGCAGTTCTTC
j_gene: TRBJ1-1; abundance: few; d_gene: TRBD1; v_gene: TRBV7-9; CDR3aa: CASSLGTALMNTEAFF; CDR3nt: TGTGCCAGCAGTTTAGGGACAGCCTTGATGAACACTGAAGCTTTCTTT
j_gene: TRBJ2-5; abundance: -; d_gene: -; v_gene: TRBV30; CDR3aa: CAWSVSSAQETQYF; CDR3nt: TGTGCCTGGAGTGTTTCCAGCGCTCAAGAGACCCAGTACTTC
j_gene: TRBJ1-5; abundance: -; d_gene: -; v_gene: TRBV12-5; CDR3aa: CASGLTSVTVSGQPQHF; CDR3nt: TGTGCTAGTGGTTTGACGTCGGTAACAGTCTCCGGTCAGCCCCAGCATTTT
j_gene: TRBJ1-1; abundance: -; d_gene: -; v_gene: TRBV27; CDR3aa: CASSMTQMNTEAFF; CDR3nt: TGTGCCAGCAGTATGACCCAGATGAACACTGAAGCTTTCTTT
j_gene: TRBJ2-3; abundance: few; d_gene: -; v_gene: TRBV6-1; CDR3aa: CASSYVGRDTQYF; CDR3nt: TGTGCCAGCAGTTACGTTGGGCGGGATACGCAGTATTTT
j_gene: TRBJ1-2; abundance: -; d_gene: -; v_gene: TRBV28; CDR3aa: CASGFPGSVWNYGYTF; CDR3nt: TGTGCCAGCGGTTTTCCAGGTTCGGTCTGGAACTATGGCTACACCTTC
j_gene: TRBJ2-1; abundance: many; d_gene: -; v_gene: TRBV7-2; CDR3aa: CASSKNNEQFF; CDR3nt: TGTGCCAGCAGTAAGAACAATGAGCAGTTCTTC
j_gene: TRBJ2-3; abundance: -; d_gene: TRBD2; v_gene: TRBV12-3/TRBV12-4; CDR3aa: CASSRHSGGASTDTQYF; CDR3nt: TGTGCCAGCAGTCGACACAGCGGGGGTGCTAGCACAGATACGCAGTATTTT
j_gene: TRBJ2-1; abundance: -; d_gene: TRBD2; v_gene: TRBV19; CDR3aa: CASSSGSGNLHEQFF; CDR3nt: TGTGCCAGCTCCTCTGGGAGCGGGAATTTGCATGAGCAGTTCTTC
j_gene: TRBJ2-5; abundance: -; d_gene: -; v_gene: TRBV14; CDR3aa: CASSQDPGSETQYF; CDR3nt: TGTGCCAGCAGCCAAGATCCTGGCTCGGAGACCCAGTACTTC
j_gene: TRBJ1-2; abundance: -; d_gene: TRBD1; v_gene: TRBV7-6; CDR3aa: CASSLAKGADYGYTF; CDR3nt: TGTGCCAGCAGCTTAGCCAAGGGGGCCGACTATGGCTACACCTTC
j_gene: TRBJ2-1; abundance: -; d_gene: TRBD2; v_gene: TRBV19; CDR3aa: CASRRLAGVHSYNEQFF; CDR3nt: TGTGCCAGTAGGCGACTAGCGGGAGTACACTCCTACAATGAGCAGTTCTTC
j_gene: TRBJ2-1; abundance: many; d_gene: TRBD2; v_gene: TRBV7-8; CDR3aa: CASSLRASGYMYNEQFF; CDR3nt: TGTGCCAGCAGCTTAAGGGCTAGCGGTTACATGTACAATGAGCAGTTCTTC
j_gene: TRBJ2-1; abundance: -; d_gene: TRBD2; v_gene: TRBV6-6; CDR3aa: CASSFSSSLAGGNNEQFF; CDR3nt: TGTGCCAGCAGTTTTTCTTCTTCCTTAGCGGGAGGGAACAATGAGCAGTTCTTC
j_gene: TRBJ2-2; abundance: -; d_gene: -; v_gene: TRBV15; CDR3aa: CATSSLQGNTGELFF; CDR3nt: TGTGCCACCAGCAGCCTACAGGGGAACACCGGGGAGCTGTTTTTT
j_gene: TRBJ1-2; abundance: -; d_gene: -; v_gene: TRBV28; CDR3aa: CASSPGTYYGYTF; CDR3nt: TGTGCCAGCAGTCCCGGGACATACTATGGCTACACCTTC
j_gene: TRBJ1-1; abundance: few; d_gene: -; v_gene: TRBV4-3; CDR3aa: CASSQEGRGRTEAFF; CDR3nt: TGCGCCAGCAGCCAAGAGGGTCGTGGTCGGACTGAAGCTTTCTTT
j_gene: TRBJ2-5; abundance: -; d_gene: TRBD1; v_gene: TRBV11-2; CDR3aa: CASSFLRTGGQETQYF; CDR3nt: TGTGCCAGCAGCTTTCTCCGGACAGGGGGCCAAGAGACCCAGTACTTC
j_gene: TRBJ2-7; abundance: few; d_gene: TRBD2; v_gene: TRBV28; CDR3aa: CASSFLGAGDYYEQYF; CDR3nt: TGTGCCAGCAGTTTTCTGGGAGCGGGAGACTATTACGAGCAGTACTTC
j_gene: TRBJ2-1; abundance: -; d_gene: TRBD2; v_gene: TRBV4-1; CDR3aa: CASSQVRLAVYNEQFF; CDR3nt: TGCGCCAGCAGCCAAGTACGGCTAGCGGTGTACAATGAGCAGTTCTTC
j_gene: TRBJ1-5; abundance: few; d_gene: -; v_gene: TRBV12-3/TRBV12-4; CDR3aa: CASSPGTWSQPQHF; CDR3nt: TGTGCCAGCAGTCCTGGGACCTGGTCCCAGCCCCAGCATTTT
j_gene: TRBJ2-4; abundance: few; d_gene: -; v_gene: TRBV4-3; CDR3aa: CASSQGSENIQYF; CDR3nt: TGCGCCAGCAGCCAAGGGAGCGAGAACATTCAGTACTTC
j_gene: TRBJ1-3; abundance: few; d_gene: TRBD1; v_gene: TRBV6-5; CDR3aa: CASSPTGPSSGNTIYF; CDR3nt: TGTGCCAGCAGCCCGACAGGGCCGAGCTCTGGAAACACCATATATTTT
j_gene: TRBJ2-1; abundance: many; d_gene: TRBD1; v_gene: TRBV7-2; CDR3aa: CASSITRTGGQFF; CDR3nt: TGTGCCAGCAGCATTACCCGGACAGGGGGGCAGTTCTTC
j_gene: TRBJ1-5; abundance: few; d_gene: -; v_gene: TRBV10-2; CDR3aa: CASSDGGVLYNQPQHF; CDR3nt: TGCGCCAGCAGTGATGGAGGCGTTCTATACAATCAGCCCCAGCATTTT
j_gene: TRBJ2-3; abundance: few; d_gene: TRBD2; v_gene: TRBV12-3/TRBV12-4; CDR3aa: CASSSSIGLAGGPSGADTQYF; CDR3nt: TGTGCCAGCAGTTCCTCCATTGGACTAGCGGGAGGGCCAAGTGGGGCCGATACGCAGTATTTT
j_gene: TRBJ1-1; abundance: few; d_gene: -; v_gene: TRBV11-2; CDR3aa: CASSLLAFMNTEAFF; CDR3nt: TGTGCCAGCAGCTTACTTGCTTTTATGAACACTGAAGCTTTCTTT
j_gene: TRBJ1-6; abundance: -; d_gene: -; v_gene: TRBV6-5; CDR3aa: CASSYNRGSSYNSPLHF; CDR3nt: TGTGCCAGCAGTTACAACCGGGGGAGCTCCTATAATTCACCCCTCCACTTT
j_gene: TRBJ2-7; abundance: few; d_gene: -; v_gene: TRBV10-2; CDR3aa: CASESPGRYEQYF; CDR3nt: TGCGCCAGCGAAAGTCCGGGTCGCTACGAGCAGTACTTC
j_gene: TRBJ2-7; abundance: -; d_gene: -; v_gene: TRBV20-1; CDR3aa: CSAPTFDRTAEGYEQYF; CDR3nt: TGCAGTGCTCCGACTTTTGACAGGACCGCCGAAGGCTACGAGCAGTACTTC
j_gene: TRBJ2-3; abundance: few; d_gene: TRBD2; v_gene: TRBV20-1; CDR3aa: CSARDLRGLAGVGDTQYF; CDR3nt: TGCAGTGCTAGAGATCTCAGAGGCCTAGCGGGAGTTGGTGATACGCAGTATTTT
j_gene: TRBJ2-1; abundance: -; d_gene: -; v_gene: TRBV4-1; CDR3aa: CASSQEGDPHNEQFF; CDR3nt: TGCGCCAGCAGCCAAGAAGGGGACCCTCACAATGAGCAGTTCTTC